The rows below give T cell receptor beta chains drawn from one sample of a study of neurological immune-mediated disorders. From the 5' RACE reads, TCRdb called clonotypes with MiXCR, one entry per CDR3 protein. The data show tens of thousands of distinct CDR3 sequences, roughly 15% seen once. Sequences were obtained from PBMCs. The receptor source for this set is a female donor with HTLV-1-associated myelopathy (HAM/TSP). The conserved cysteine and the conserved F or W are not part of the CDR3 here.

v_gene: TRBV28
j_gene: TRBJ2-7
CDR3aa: ASIRTGYTYEQY

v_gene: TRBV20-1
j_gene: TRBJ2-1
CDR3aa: SARDASGGSSYNEQF

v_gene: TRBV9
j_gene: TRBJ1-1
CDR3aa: ASSRGWGITEAF

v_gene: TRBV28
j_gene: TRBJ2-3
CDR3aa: ASSLVGLRTDTQY

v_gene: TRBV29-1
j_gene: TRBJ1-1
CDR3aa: SVERARNTEAF

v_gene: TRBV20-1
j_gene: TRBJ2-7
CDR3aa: SVSRRVSYEQY

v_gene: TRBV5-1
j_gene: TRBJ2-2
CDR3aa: ASFALAGDLTGELF

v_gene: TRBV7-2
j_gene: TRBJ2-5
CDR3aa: ASSLYSGGAGETQY

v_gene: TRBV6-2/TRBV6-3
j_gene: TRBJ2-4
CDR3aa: ASSYPGAGDIQY

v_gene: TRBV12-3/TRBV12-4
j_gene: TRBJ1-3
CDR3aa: ASSPVTSGNTIY

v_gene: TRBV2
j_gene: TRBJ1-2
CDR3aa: ASKFSTPVYGYT

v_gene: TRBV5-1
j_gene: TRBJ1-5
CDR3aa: ASSFYGNQPQH

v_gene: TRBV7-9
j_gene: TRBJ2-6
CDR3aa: ASSPRSFSGANVLT

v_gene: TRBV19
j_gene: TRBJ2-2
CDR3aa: ASGQGAFRGDTGELF

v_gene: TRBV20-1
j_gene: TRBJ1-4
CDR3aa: SARDSFHYEKLF

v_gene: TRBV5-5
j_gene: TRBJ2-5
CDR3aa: ASSRGLADEETQY

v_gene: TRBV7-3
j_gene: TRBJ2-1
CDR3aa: ASSLVTGGYNEQF

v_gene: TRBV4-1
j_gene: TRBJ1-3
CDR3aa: ASSQEEGSGNTIY

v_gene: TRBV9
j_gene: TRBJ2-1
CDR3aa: ASSPRGASGVYRSYNEQF

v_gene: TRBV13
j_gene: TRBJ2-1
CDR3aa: ASSTPDKGNEQF

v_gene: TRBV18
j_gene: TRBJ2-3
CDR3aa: ASSRPPGYTQY

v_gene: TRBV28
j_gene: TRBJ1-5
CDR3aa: ASSFLRPGAGNQPQH

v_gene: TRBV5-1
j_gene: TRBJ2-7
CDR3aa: ASSLTSGAPEQY

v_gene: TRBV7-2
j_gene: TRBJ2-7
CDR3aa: ASSLGSGGAGYEQY

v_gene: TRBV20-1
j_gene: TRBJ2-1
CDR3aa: SATGGTRPNKQF

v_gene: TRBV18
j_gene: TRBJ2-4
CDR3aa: ASSPGAGSYDIQY

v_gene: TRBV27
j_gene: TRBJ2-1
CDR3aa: ASSPRVGSYNEQF

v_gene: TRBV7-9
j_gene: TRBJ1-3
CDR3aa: ASSLPTGEGNTIY

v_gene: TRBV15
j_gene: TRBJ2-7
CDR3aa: ATSRGGNRGYEQY

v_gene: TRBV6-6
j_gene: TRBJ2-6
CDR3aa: ASRGHDGANVLT

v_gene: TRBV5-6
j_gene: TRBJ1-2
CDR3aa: ASSLGQAGYT

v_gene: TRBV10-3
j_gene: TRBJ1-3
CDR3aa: AIKEPRSSGNTIY

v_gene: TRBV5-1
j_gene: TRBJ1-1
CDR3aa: ASSLDFNTEAF

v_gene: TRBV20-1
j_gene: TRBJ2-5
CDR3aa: SAREGETQY

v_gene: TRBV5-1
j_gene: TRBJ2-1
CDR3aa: ASSLEGRGNEQF

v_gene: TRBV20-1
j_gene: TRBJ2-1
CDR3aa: SARTFNLF

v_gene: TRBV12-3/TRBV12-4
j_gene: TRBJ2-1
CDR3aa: ASSSQGANNNEQF

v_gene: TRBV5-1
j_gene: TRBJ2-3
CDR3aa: ASSLEARADTQY

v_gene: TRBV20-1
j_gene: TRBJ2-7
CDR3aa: SATGLAGGYEQY

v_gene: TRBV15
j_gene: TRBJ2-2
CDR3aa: ATSRDRVTGELF

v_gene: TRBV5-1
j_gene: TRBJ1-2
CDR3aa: ASSPLPTAPDYT

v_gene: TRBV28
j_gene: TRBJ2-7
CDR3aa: ASNRRGFDYEQY

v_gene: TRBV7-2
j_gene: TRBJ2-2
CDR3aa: ASSLPAGGLDTGELF

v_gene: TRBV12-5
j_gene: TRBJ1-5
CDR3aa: ASGRDRDQPQH

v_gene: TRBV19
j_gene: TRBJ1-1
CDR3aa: ASSTWGRADAEAF

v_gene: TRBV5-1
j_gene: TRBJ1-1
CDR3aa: ASSFREDTEAF

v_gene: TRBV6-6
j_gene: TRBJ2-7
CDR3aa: ASSKRQGSSYEQY

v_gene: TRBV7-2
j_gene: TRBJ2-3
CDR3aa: ASSLNSGGPDTQY

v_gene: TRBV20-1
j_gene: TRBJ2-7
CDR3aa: SARTYLSYEQY

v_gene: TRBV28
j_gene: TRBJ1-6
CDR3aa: ASSFFSYNSPLH

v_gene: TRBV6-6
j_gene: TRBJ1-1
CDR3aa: ASSYSSNTEAF

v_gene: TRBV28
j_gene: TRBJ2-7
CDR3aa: ASRPGQGSYEQY